This entry concerns a single T cell receptor (beta chain). Repertoires were generated with immunoSEQ multiplex PCR, while TCRdb's copy carries only in-frame clones and drops some. The sample yields over 85,000 clones, about 86% seen once. This sample is drawn from a study of T cell responses to AZD1222 COVID-19 vaccine. This CDR3 is 11 amino acids long. With 3 bases removed from V and 5 bases from J, the gap between germline ends came to 4 bases. Germline values: CDR1 KGHSH, CDR2 LQKENI. The V gene is TRBV18, the J gene TRBJ2-5; no clear D. Here the sequenced sample was peripheral blood, taken on day 0 of AZD1222 vaccination. This TCR derives from an adult in good health. The DNA for the CDR3 is TGTGCCAGCTCACCGAGGGAGACCCAGTACTTC. Its protein product is CASSPRETQYF.